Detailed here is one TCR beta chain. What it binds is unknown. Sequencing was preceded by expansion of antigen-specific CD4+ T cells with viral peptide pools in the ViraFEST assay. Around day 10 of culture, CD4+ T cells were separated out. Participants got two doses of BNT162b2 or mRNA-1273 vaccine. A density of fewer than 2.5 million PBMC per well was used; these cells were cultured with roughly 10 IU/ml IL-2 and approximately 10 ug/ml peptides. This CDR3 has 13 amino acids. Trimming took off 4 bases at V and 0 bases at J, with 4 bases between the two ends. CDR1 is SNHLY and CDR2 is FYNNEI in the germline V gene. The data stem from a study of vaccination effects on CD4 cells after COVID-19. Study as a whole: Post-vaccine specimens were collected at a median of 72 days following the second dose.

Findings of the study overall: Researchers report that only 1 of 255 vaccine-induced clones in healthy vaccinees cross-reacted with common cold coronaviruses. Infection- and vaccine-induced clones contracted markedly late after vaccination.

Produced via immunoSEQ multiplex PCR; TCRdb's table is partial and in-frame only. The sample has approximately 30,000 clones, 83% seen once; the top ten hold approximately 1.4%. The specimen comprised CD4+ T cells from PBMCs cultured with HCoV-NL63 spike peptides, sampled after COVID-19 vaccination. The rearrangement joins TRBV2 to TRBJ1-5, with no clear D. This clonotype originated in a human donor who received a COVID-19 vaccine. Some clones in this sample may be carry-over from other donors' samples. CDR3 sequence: CASSADSNQPQHF. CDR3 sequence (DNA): TGTGCCAGCAGTGCAGATAGCAATCAGCCCCAGCATTTT.